These 21 T cell receptor beta chains came from one sample sequenced in a study of T cell responses to AZD1222 COVID-19 vaccine. Generated by immunoSEQ multiplex PCR, the TCRdb table keeps only in-frame clones and is missing some. The sample shows about 160,000 clones, approximately 90% of them seen only once. The starting material was peripheral blood, obtained 28 days after the second AZD1222 dose. The source of these receptors is an adult who received the AZD1222 COVID-19 vaccine.

The CDR3 here is CASSFQDSYGYTF. CDR3 sequence (DNA): TGTGCCAGCAGCTTTCAGGACAGCTATGGCTACACCTTC. The rearrangement uses TRBV7-9 and TRBJ1-2, with D maybe TRBD1 (6 bases). The length of the CDR3 is 13 residues. Per germline, CDR1 SEHNR and CDR2 FQNEAQ (reference sequence). Trimming stripped 3 bases from V and 4 bases from J, with 9 bases between.

This sequence joins TRBV4-1 and TRBJ2-1; D is perhaps TRBD2 (7 bases). Germline CDR1 and CDR2: MGHRA and YSYEKL. The CDR3 sequence is 15 residues long. Trimming took off 4 bases at V and 5 bases at J, with 15 bases between the two ends. CDR3 sequence: CASSRYGGPNNEQFF. DNA of the CDR3: TGCGCCAGCAGCCGGTACGGGGGGCCCAACAATGAGCAGTTCTTC.

The chain joins TRBV7-9 to TRBJ1-4; D is ambiguous. The germline V gene has CDR1 SEHNR and CDR2 FQNEAQ (reference sequence). Trimming cost V 5 bases and J 10 bases, with 17 bases left between them. The CDR3 is 14 residues long. Written as DNA, the CDR3 is TGTGCCAGCAGCCCGGCGAGTTCGACCGGAAAACTGTTTTTT. It specifies CASSPASSTGKLFF.

The chain carries TRBV6-1 and TRBJ1-5, with a possible D match to TRBD1 (6 bases). The CDR3 totals 17 residues. The V and J ends lost 0 bases and 7 bases respectively, with 19 bases between them. The germline V gene has CDR1 MNHNS and CDR2 SASEGT. The CDR3 loop reads CASSEALGWTVGQPQHF. The CDR3 region has the DNA TGTGCCAGCAGTGAAGCGTTAGGGTGGACAGTCGGACAGCCCCAGCATTTT.

The J gene is TRBJ2-2, the V gene TRBV10-2, with D perhaps matching TRBD1 (6 bases). V dropped 2 bases and J dropped 1 base, with 11 bases sitting between them. The CDR3 runs 16 residues. CDR1 is WSHSY and CDR2 is SAAADI in the germline V gene. The CDR3 protein is CASSEPWGQNTGELFF. CDR3 coding DNA: TGCGCCAGCAGTGAGCCATGGGGACAGAACACCGGGGAGCTGTTTTTT.

The chain uses TRBV6-5 and TRBJ2-5, with TRBD2 identical over 7 bases. CDR3 size: 14 residues. J was trimmed by 0 bases and V by 4 bases; bases with no gene match: 2. Germline V lookup: CDR1 MNHEY, CDR2 SVGAGI. CDR3 sequence: CASSLLADQETQYF. The CDR3 DNA is TGTGCCAGCAGTTTGCTAGCGGACCAAGAGACCCAGTACTTC.

V usage is TRBV20-1 and J usage is TRBJ1-1; the D is unclear. The CDR3 runs to 12 residues. Germline loops: CDR1 DFQATT, CDR2 SNEGSKA (reference sequence). Trimming stripped 3 bases from V and 1 base from J, with 6 bases between. CDR3 in amino acids: CSASPKNTEAFF. The DNA for the CDR3 is TGCAGTGCTAGTCCCAAGAACACTGAAGCTTTCTTT.

This rearrangement joins TRBV18 to TRBJ1-6; TRBD1 aligns across 10 bases. Germline V gene sequence: CDR1 KGHSH, CDR2 LQKENI. The CDR3 loop spans 14 amino acids. Trimming took 5 bases from V and 10 from J; bases not matched to a gene: 5. The CDR3 DNA is TGTGCCAGCTCAGTACGGGACAGGGGCTCACCCCTCCACTTT. It specifies CASSVRDRGSPLHF.

The rearrangement links TRBV6-5 to TRBJ2-7, with no clear D. Trimming removed 8 bases at V and 4 bases at J, with 9 bases between. CDR1 is MNHEY and CDR2 is SVGAGI in the germline V gene. The CDR3 is 11 amino acids. The CDR3 sequence is CASLEHYEQYF. In nucleotides, the CDR3 is TGTGCCAGCCTGGAACATTACGAGCAGTACTTC.

This chain uses TRBV6-2 or TRBV6-3 with TRBJ1-4, with D maybe TRBD1 (6 bases). The CDR3 runs to 15 residues. The V and J ends lost 1 base and 7 bases respectively, with 13 bases between them. Per germline, CDR1 MNHEY and CDR2 SVGEGT. The CDR3: CASSYYGGQGEKLFF. CDR3 nucleotides: TGTGCCAGCAGTTACTACGGGGGGCAGGGTGAAAAACTGTTTTTT.

This clone was found once. The rearrangement links TRBV12-2 to TRBJ2-3; TRBD2, as called in the table, went unchecked against the DNA. TRBV12-2 represents a pseudogene. The CDR3 has 17 amino acids. CDR3 DNA sequence: TGTGCAAGTCGGCCCCGCGGTAGCGGGACTAGCACAGATACGCAGTATTTT. It codes for CASRPRGSGTSTDTQYF.

This clone was seen only once. The chain carries TRBV6-5 and TRBJ1-1, with no clear D. V lost 8 bases and J lost 8, with 21 bases in between. The CDR3 runs 14 residues. Germline assignment: CDR1 MNHEY and CDR2 SVGAGI. CDR3 nucleotide sequence: TGTGCCAGCTCCCCCCGACGGATTTTGGGCGAAGCTTTCTTT. Amino acid sequence: CASSPRRILGEAFF.

A word on this clone: Other DNA sequences in this specimen translate into the identical CDR3. The chain links TRBV18 to TRBJ1-1, with a tentative D call TRBD1 (6 bases). V lost 0 bases, J lost 3 bases, and 11 bases lay in between. Germline CDR1 reads KGHSH; CDR2 reads LQKENI. This CDR3 spans 15 amino acids. CDR3 residues: CASSPPGGGDTEAFF. For the CDR3, the DNA is TGTGCCAGCTCACCACCGGGAGGGGGGGACACTGAAGCTTTCTTT.

The chain uses TRBV9 and TRBJ2-3; D not certain. Germline V gene data show CDR1 as SGDLS and CDR2 as YYNGEE. The germline V and J ends were trimmed by 0 bases and 2 bases, with 1 base remaining between them. CDR3 length: 12 amino acids. CDR3 sequence reads: CASSVATDTQYF. CDR3 DNA: TGTGCCAGCAGCGTAGCCACAGATACGCAGTATTTT.

This chain connects TRBV2 to TRBJ2-5; D tentatively fits TRBD1 or TRBD2 (6 bases each). From germline, CDR1 is SNHLY and CDR2 FYNNEI. The V and J ends lost 7 bases and 4 bases respectively, with 13 bases between them. The CDR3 is made up of 13 amino acids. CDR3 bases: TGTGCCAGCACAGGGGAGGTAGGAGAGACCCAGTACTTC. Protein product: CASTGEVGETQYF.

V and J are TRBV10-3 and TRBJ1-1; a weak D match, TRBD1 (5 bases). Germline loops: CDR1 ENHRY, CDR2 SYGVKD. The CDR3 has 12 residues. V lost 9 bases, J lost 2 bases, and 10 bases lay in between. The chain's CDR3 is CAIGTGNTEAFF. The CDR3 DNA is TGTGCCATAGGGACGGGCAACACTGAAGCTTTCTTT.

This chain uses TRBV7-9 with TRBJ1-2, with D tentatively TRBD1 (6 bases). The germline gives CDR1 SEHNR, CDR2 FQNEAQ (reference sequence). Trimming shortened V by 6 bases and J by 8 bases, and 22 bases separated the two germline ends. The CDR3 length is 15 residues. Written as DNA, the CDR3 is TGTGCCAGCAGTCGCTCAGGGGTCGCGGCGGGGGGCTACACCTTC. Translated, it gives CASSRSGVAAGGYTF.

The chain recombines TRBV27 with TRBJ1-2; a possible D gene is TRBD1 (6 bases). V was clipped by 6 bases and J by 4 bases, with 21 bases between them. The CDR3 consists of 16 residues. Germline V gene sequence: CDR1 MNHEY, CDR2 SMNVEV (reference sequence). This chain's CDR3 is CASSAGHAGPFYGYTF. The CDR3 DNA follows: TGTGCCAGCAGCGCGGGACACGCGGGGCCTTTCTATGGCTACACCTTC.

This sequence joins TRBV3-1 (or the pseudogene TRBV3-2) and TRBJ2-2; D is possibly TRBD1 or TRBD2 (5 bases each). The V gene's germline CDR1 is LGHDT and CDR2 YNNKEL (reference sequence). The CDR3 runs 14 residues. V lost 8 bases and J lost 2, with 12 bases in between. The CDR3 spells CASQPGPNTGELFF. The CDR3 bases are TGTGCCAGCCAACCGGGGCCCAACACCGGGGAGCTGTTTTTT.

The V and J genes are TRBV29-1 and TRBJ2-5; no definite D call. Germline V lookup: CDR1 SQVTM, CDR2 ANQGSEA. V dropped 1 base and J dropped 0 bases, with 12 bases sitting between them. CDR3 length: 15 residues. The CDR3 DNA reads as TGCAGCGTTGAAGGAGGCACACTGTACCAAGAGACCCAGTACTTC. Protein sequence: CSVEGGTLYQETQYF. Combining the CDR3 with reference TRBV29-1 and TRBJ2-5 gives the whole variable domain SAVISQKPSRDICQRGTSLTIQCQVDSQVTMMFWYRQQPGQSLTLIATANQGSEATYESGFVIDKFPISRPNLTFSTLTVSNMSPEDSSIYLCSVEGGTLYQETQYFGPGTRLLVL.

V and J are TRBV7-9 and TRBJ1-6, with D hard to call. V was cut by 3 bases and J by 7 bases, with 10 bases left in between. This CDR3 region has 14 residues. Germline V gene lookup returns CDR1 SEHNR and CDR2 FQNEAQ (reference sequence). CDR3: CASSFGRSNSPLHF. CDR3 nucleotide sequence: TGTGCCAGCAGCTTCGGACGGTCGAATTCACCCCTCCACTTT.